This T cell receptor (beta chain) was sequenced during a study of beta chain features in type 1 diabetes. Overall study results and limits: PCR might favor shorter templates, but any such skew would affect patients and controls equally. There was a moderate but significant shortening of TCRB CDR3s in all four CD4+ subsets of Type 1 diabetes patients.

Cells sorted by CD45RO/CCR7/CD25/CD127/CD95/CD27 comprised CD4+ naive, central memory, regulatory and stem cell-like memory cells. As regards this clone: What it binds is unknown.

Expressed TCRB transcripts were sequenced because the entire RNA isolate underwent reverse transcription. TCRdb keeps only in-frame clones here, not all; method: immunoSEQ multiplex PCR. The repertoire includes 120,000 or so clones, roughly 17% of them detected once, and roughly 2.5% sits in the top ten. The V gene lost 8 bases and the J gene lost 2 bases, with 5 bases spanning the gap. The CDR3 has 11 residues. Germline lookup yields CDR1 SGHTA and CDR2 FQGNSA. The sample comprised central memory CD4+ T cells from blood. The TCR was taken from a man aged 18 to 29 with type 1 diabetes. The chain joins TRBV7-2 to TRBJ2-3; D is unclear. CDR3 sequence: CASGYTDTQYF. The CDR3 DNA reads as TGTGCCAGCGGGTACACAGATACGCAGTATTTT. The variable domain in full, completed from reference TRBV7-2 and TRBJ2-3, reads GAGVSQSPSNKVTEKGKDVELRCDPISGHTALYWYRQSLGQGLEFLIYFQGNSAPDKSGLPSDRFSAERTGGSVSTLTIQRTQQEDSAVYLCASGYTDTQYFGPGTRLTVL.